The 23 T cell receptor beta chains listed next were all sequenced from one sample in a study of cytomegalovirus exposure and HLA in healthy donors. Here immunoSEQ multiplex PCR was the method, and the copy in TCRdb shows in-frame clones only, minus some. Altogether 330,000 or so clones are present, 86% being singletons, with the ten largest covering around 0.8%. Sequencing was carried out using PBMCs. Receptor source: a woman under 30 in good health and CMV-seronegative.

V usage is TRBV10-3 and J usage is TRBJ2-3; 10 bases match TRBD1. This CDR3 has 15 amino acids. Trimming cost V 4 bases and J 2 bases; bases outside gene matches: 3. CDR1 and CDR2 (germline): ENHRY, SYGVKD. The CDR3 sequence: CAISVDRGTTDTQYF. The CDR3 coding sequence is TGTGCCATCAGTGTGGACAGGGGGACCACAGATACGCAGTATTTT.

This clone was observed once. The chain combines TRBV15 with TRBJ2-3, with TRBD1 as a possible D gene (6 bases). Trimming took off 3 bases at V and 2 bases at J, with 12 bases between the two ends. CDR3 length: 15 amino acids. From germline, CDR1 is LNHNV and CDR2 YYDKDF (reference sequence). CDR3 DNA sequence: TGTGCCACCAGCAGCGGGACACCTCCCACAGATACGCAGTATTTT. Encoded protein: CATSSGTPPTDTQYF. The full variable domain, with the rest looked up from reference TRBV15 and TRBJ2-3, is DAMVIQNPRYQVTQFGKPVTLSCSQTLNHNVMYWYQQKSSQAPKLLFHYYDKDFNNEADTPDNFQSRRPNTSFCFLDIRSPGLGDTAMYLCATSSGTPPTDTQYFGPGTRLTVL.

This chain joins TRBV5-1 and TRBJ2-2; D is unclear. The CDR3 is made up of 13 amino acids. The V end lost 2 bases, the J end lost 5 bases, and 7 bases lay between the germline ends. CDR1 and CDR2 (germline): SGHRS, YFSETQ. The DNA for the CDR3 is TGCGCCAGCAGCTTCCCAGGAACCGGGGAGCTGTTTTTT. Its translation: CASSFPGTGELFF.

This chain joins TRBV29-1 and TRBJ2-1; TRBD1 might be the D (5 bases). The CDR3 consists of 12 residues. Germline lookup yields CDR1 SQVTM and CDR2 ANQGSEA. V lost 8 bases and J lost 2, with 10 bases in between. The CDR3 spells CSIRAAYNEQFF. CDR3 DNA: TGCAGCATCAGGGCCGCCTACAATGAGCAGTTCTTC.

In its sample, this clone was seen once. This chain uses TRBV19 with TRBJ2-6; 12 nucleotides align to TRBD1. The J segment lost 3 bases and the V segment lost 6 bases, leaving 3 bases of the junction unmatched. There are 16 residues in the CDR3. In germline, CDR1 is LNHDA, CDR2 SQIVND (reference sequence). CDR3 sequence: CASRGTGGFGANVLTF. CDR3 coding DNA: TGTGCCAGTAGGGGGACAGGGGGCTTTGGGGCCAACGTCCTGACTTTC.

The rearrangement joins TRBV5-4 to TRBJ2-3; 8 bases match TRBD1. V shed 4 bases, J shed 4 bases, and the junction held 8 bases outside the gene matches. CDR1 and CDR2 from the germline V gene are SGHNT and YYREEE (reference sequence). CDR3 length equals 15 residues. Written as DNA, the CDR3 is TGTGCCAGCAGCAGGGAGGACAGGGCTCCAGATACGCAGTATTTT. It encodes CASSREDRAPDTQYF.

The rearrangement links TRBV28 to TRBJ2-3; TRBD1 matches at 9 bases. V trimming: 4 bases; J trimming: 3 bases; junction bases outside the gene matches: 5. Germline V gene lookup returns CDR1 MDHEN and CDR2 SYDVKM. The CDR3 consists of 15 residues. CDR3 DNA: TGTGCCAGCAGTTCGGGACAGGGCGGGACAGATACGCAGTATTTT. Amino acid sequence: CASSSGQGGTDTQYF.

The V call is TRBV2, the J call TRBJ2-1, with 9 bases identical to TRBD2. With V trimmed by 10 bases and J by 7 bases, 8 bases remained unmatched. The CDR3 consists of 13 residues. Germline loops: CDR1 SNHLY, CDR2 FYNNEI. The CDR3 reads CATLGLAGNEQFF. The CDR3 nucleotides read TGTGCCACCCTGGGACTAGCAGGGAATGAGCAGTTCTTC.

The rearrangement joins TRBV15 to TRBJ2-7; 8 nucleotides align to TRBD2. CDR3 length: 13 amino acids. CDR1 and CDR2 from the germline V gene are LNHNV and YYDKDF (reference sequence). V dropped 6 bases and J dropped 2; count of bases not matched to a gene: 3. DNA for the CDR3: TGTGCCACCAGAGCGGGACTAGCCTACGAGCAGTACTTC. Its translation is CATRAGLAYEQYF.

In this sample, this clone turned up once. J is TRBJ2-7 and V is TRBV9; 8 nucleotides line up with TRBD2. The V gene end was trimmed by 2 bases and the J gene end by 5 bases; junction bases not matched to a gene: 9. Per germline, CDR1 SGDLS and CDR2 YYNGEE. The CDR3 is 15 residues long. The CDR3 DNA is TGTGCCAGCAGCGTCATAGGGACTAGGGGAGACGAGCAGTACTTC. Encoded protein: CASSVIGTRGDEQYF.

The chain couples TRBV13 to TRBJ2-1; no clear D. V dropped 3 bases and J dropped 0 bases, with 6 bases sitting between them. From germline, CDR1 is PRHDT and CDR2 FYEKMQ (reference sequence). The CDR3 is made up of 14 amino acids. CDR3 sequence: CASSFYSSYNEQFF. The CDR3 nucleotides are TGTGCCAGCAGCTTCTACAGCTCCTACAATGAGCAGTTCTTC.

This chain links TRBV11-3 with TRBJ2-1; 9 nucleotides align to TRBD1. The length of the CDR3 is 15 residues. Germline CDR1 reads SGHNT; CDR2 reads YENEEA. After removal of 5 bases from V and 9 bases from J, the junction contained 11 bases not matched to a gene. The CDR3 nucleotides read TGTGCCAGCAGCCCCCGGACAGGGGAGAGCATTGAGCAGTTCTTC. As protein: CASSPRTGESIEQFF.

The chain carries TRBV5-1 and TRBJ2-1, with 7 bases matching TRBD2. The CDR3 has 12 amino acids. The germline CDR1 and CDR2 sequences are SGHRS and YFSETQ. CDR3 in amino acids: CATSGIGNEQFF. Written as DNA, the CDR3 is TGCGCAACGAGCGGGATCGGCAATGAGCAGTTCTTC.

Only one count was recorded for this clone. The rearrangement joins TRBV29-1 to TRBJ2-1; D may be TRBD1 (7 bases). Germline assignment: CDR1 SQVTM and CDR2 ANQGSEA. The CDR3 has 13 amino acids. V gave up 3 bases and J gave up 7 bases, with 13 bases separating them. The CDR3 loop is CSVERQGLNEQFF. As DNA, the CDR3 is TGCAGCGTTGAGAGACAGGGACTTAATGAGCAGTTCTTC.

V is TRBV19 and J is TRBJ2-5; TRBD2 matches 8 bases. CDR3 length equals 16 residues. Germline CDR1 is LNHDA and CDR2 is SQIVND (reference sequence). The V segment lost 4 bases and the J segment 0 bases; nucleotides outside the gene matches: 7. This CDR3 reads CASSKLAENYQETQYF. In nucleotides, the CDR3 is TGTGCCAGTAGTAAACTAGCGGAGAATTACCAAGAGACCCAGTACTTC.

The CDR3 loop is CASSKISGRRPYEQYF. The CDR3 region has the DNA TGTGCCAGCAGCAAGATAAGCGGTAGGCGCCCCTACGAGCAGTACTTC. The J gene is TRBJ2-7, the V gene TRBV21-1; no DNA check was done on the table's D call, TRBD2. TRBV21-1 is flagged as a pseudogene. The CDR3 is 16 amino acids.

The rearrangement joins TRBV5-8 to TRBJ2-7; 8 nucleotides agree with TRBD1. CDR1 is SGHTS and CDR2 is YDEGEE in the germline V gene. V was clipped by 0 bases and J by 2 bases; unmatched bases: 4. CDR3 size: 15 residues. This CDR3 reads CASSLGQGIAYEQYF. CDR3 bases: TGTGCCAGCAGCTTGGGACAGGGGATCGCCTACGAGCAGTACTTC.

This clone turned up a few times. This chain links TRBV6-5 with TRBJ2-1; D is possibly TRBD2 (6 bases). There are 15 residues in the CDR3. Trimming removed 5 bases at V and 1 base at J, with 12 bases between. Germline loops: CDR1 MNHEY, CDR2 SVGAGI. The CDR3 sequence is CASSQSGFSYNEQFF. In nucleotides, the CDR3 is TGTGCCAGCAGTCAAAGCGGGTTTTCCTACAATGAGCAGTTCTTC.

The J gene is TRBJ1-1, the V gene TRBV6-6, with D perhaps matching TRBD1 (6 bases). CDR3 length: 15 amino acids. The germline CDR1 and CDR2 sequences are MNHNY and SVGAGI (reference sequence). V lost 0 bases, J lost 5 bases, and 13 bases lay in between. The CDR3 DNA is TGTGCCAGCAGTTACTCGGGCAGGGGTGGTACTGAAGCTTTCTTT. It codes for CASSYSGRGGTEAFF.

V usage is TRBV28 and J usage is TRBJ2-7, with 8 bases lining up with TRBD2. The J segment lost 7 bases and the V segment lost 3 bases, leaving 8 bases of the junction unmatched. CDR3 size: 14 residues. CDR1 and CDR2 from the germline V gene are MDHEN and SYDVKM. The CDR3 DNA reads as TGTGCCAGCAGTTTCCTAGCGGGCATTGGAGAGCAGTACTTC. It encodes CASSFLAGIGEQYF.

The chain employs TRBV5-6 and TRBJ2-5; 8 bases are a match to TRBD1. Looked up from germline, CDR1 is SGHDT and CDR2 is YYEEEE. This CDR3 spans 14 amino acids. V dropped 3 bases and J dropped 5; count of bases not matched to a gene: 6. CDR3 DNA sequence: TGTGCCAGCAGCTGGACAGGGTGGGGGGAGACCCAGTACTTC. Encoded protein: CASSWTGWGETQYF. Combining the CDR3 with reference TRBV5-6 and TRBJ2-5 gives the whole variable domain DAGVTQSPTHLIKTRGQQVTLRCSPKSGHDTVSWYQQALGQGPQFIFQYYEEEERQRGNFPDRFSGHQFPNYSSELNVNALLLGDSALYLCASSWTGWGETQYFGPGTRLLVL.

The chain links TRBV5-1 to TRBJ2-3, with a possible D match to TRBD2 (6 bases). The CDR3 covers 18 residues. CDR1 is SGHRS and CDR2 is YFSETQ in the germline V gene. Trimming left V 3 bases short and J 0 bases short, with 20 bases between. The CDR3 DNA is TGCGCCAGCAGCTGGGGGAGGCGGGCGGACTCTAGCACAGATACGCAGTATTTT. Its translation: CASSWGRRADSSTDTQYF.

In nucleotides, the CDR3 is TGTGCCAGCAGTTCGTCGGCGGCCTATGGCTACACCTTC. This gives the protein CASSSSAAYGYTF. This chain connects TRBV2 to TRBJ1-2, with no clear D. Germline V gene lookup returns CDR1 SNHLY and CDR2 FYNNEI. The CDR3 extends over 13 amino acids. With 5 bases removed from V and 4 bases from J, the gap between germline ends came to 11 bases.